The 5 T cell receptor beta chains given below trace back to one sample, sequenced in a study of blood T cell repertoires in COVID-19. Clones were sequenced by immunoSEQ multiplex PCR, and TCRdb holds only the in-frame ones, with some missing. The sample holds about 170,000 clones, 83% seen once. The source material was peripheral blood. Receptors were obtained from an elderly woman with acute or convalescent COVID-19.

The chain recombines TRBV5-1 with TRBJ2-5, with 10 bases identical to TRBD2. The V gene end was trimmed by 4 bases and the J gene end by 2 bases; junction bases not matched to a gene: 8. The CDR3 has 16 residues. CDR1 SGHRS and CDR2 YFSETQ come from the germline V gene. The CDR3: CASSLRTSGFQETQYF. As DNA, the CDR3 is TGCGCCAGCAGCCTCCGGACTAGCGGATTTCAAGAGACCCAGTACTTC.

This chain links TRBV19 with TRBJ1-1; weak D call: TRBD1 (5 bases). From germline, CDR1 is LNHDA and CDR2 SQIVND (reference sequence). CDR3 length: 15 amino acids. Trimming removed 4 bases at V and 1 base at J, with 13 bases between. Here the CDR3 reads CASSTSGRSNTEAFF. The CDR3 nucleotides are TGTGCCAGTAGTACCTCAGGGAGGTCGAACACTGAAGCTTTCTTT.

V gene TRBV2 combines with J gene TRBJ1-4; weak D call: TRBD1 (5 bases). Germline V CDR1 and CDR2: SNHLY, FYNNEI. The V end was cut by 7 bases, the J end by 6 bases, with 12 bases between. This CDR3 comprises 13 residues. The CDR3 coding sequence is TGTGCCAGCAAACCAGGGTGGTATGAAAAACTGTTTTTT. It encodes CASKPGWYEKLFF. Full variable domain (missing parts from reference TRBV2 and TRBJ1-4): EPEVTQTPSHQVTQMGQEVILRCVPISNHLYFYWYRQILGQKVEFLVSFYNNEISEKSEIFDDQFSVERPDGSNFTLKIRSTKLEDSAMYFCASKPGWYEKLFFGSGTQLSVL.

The chain has TRBV28 and TRBJ2-1; TRBD2 matches at 10 bases. Per the germline V gene, CDR1 is MDHEN and CDR2 is SYDVKM. The CDR3 runs to 15 residues. V dropped 3 bases and J dropped 7; count of bases not matched to a gene: 6. The CDR3 DNA follows: TGTGCCAGCAGTTTTAGCAGCGGGGGGGCGAATGAGCAGTTCTTC. Translated, it gives CASSFSSGGANEQFF. The full variable domain, rest sourced from reference TRBV28 and TRBJ2-1, is DVKVTQSSRYLVKRTGEKVFLECVQDMDHENMFWYRQDPGLGLRLIYFSYDVKMKEKGDIPEGYSVSREKKERFSLILESASTNQTSMYLCASSFSSGGANEQFFGPGTRLTVL.

This clone came up once. This CDR3 reads CASGLVLYEQYF. The CDR3 nucleotides are TGTGCTAGTGGTTTGGTACTGTACGAGCAGTACTTC. The chain couples TRBV12-5 to TRBJ2-7, with D uncertain. Germline V CDR1 and CDR2: LGHNT, FRNRAP. This CDR3 has 12 residues. Trimming pared 0 bases from V and 4 bases from J, leaving 4 bases between. Using reference TRBV12-5 and TRBJ2-7 for the parts outside the CDR3, the full variable domain is DARVTQTPRHKVTEMGQEVTMRCQPILGHNTVFWYRQTMMQGLELLAYFRNRAPLDDSGMPKDRFSAEMPDATLATLKIQPSEPRDSAVYFCASGLVLYEQYFGPGTRLTVT.